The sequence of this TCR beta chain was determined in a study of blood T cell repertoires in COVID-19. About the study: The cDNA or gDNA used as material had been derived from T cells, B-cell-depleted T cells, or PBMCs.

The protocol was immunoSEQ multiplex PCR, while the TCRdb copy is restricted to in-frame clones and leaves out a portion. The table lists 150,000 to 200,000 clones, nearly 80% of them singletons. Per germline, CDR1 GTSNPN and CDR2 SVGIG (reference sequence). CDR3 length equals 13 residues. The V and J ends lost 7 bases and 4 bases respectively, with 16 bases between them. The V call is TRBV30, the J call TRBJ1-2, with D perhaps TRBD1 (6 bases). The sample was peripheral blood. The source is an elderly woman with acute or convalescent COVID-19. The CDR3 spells CASYLKDSYGYTF. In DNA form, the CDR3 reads TGTGCCTCTTACCTGAAGGACAGCTATGGCTACACCTTC.